The following is a T cell receptor (beta chain) sequence with its context. Its antigen remains unknown. The junction differs from germline at one of its ends, possibly a read error. The data belong to a study of tumor-infiltrating lymphocytes in primary liver carcinoma. General study points: Because the samples were bulk unsorted, the study did not compare CD4+ and CD8+ repertoires.

Germline DNA was also extracted, and blood RNA was taken from unsorted whole blood. With a constant-region primer, TCR beta cDNA was made from 400 to 550 ng of total RNA. Amplification in three nested multiplex PCR rounds with slightly modified ARM-PCR gave rise to TCR beta libraries. Researchers ran the first two PCR rounds for roughly 11 cycles each with TRBV1-TRBV30 forward primers and a C-beta reverse primer. One entry per CDR3 protein, called by TCRdb with MiXCR from the multiplex PCR reads. Of more than 150,000 distinct CDR3 sequences detected, approximately 60% appear once; the ten largest clones hold approximately 67%. This CDR3 has 14 amino acids. Germline lookup yields CDR1 SGHAT and CDR2 FQNNGV.

This sequence originates from a man aged 40-49 years with primary liver carcinoma and hepatitis B virus infection. Input material: peripheral blood. The chain combines TRBV11-2 with TRBJ1-4, with D maybe TRBD1 (6 bases). This CDR3 reads CASSFGGPVEKLLF. The CDR3 DNA follows: TGTGCCAGCAGCTTTGGGGGCCCCGTTGAAAAACTGCTTTTT. The full variable domain, with the rest looked up from reference TRBV11-2 and TRBJ1-4, is EAGVAQSPRYKIIEKRQSVAFWCNPISGHATLYWYQQILGQGPKLLIQFQNNGVVDDSQLPKDRFSAERLKGVDSTLKIQPAKLEDSAVYLCASSFGGPVEKLLFGSGTQLSVL.